These 27 T cell receptor beta chains were all obtained from the same sample, sequenced in a study of cytomegalovirus exposure and HLA in healthy donors (dated by TCRdb to the late 2010s). The library was built by means of the immunoSEQ multiplex PCR assay. A mixture of 60 forward primers for TCR Vbeta segments and 13 reverse primers for TCR Jbeta segments was used in the multiplex PCR. TCRdb stores this immuneACCESS table with in-frame sequences only. Part of the clones is absent; in the studies checked, under half of the shortfall reflects unresolved V genes, and no reason is known for the rest. The table for this sample lists about 260,000 clones; around four fifths of them were counted only once. The ten largest make up 1.5% to 2.5% of the sample. The source material was PBMCs. The receptors were sampled from a woman in her thirties or forties in good health and CMV-seropositive.

This sequence joins TRBV2 and TRBJ1-5; D is unresolved. Trimming removed 4 bases from V and 0 bases from J, with 22 bases in between. The CDR3 extends over 19 amino acids. Germline loops: CDR1 SNHLY, CDR2 FYNNEI. CDR3: CASSVSQSSSGYSNQPQHF. The DNA of the CDR3 is TGTGCCAGCAGTGTCTCCCAGTCCTCAAGCGGGTATAGCAATCAGCCCCAGCATTTT. The full variable domain, its missing parts supplied by reference TRBV2 and TRBJ1-5, is EPEVTQTPSHQVTQMGQEVILRCVPISNHLYFYWYRQILGQKVEFLVSFYNNEISEKSEIFDDQFSVERPDGSNFTLKIRSTKLEDSAMYFCASSVSQSSSGYSNQPQHFGDGTRLSIL.

J is TRBJ2-1 and V is TRBV15; TRBD1 might be the D (5 bases). Germline CDR1 reads LNHNV; CDR2 reads YYDKDF (reference sequence). V shed 0 bases and J shed 7 bases, with 13 bases lying between them. There are 15 residues in the CDR3. The CDR3 DNA follows: TGTGCCACCAGCAGAGATAATAGTAGGGGTAATGAGCAGTTCTTC. This codes for CATSRDNSRGNEQFF.

J is TRBJ2-1 and V is TRBV27, with 9 bases that match TRBD2. J was trimmed by 0 bases and V by 2 bases; bases with no gene match: 2. The CDR3 is 16 residues long. Per the germline V gene, CDR1 is MNHEY and CDR2 is SMNVEV (reference sequence). CDR3 in DNA: TGTGCCAGCAGTTTAGATAGCGGGAGCTCCTACAATGAGCAGTTCTTC. This translates into CASSLDSGSSYNEQFF.

The chain employs TRBV27 and TRBJ2-7; tentatively, D is TRBD2 (6 bases). V shed 5 bases and J shed 2 bases, with 13 bases lying between them. The germline V gene has CDR1 MNHEY and CDR2 SMNVEV (reference sequence). The CDR3 is made up of 14 amino acids. The DNA for the CDR3 is TGTGCCAGCAGTCCTGGACTACACCCCTACGAGCAGTACTTC. Its translation: CASSPGLHPYEQYF.

The chain recombines TRBV4-2 with TRBJ1-2; the D gene is possibly TRBD1 (5 bases). This CDR3 spans 14 amino acids. Germline V gene lookup returns CDR1 LGHNA and CDR2 YNFKEQ. The V end was cut by 4 bases, the J end by 3 bases, with 12 bases between. The CDR3 coding sequence is TGTGCCAGCAGCCCAAGGGGTGGCGACTATGGCTACACCTTC. Amino acid sequence: CASSPRGGDYGYTF.

The chain carries TRBV30 and TRBJ2-7; D not certain. Germline V gives CDR1 GTSNPN, CDR2 SVGIG (reference sequence). This CDR3 is built from 17 residues. V was trimmed by 2 bases and J by 0 bases, leaving 20 bases between them. The CDR3 reads CAWSFSRHSRSSYEQYF. CDR3 nucleotide sequence: TGTGCCTGGAGTTTCTCGAGACACTCAAGAAGCTCCTACGAGCAGTACTTC. Full variable domain (missing parts from reference TRBV30 and TRBJ2-7): SQTIHQWPATLVQPVGSPLSLECTVEGTSNPNLYWYRQAAGRGLQLLFYSVGIGQISSEVPQNLSASRPQDRQFILSSKKLLLSDSGFYLCAWSFSRHSRSSYEQYFGPGTRLTVT.

As concerns this clone: A junction boundary mismatches the germline segment, possibly from a read error. This sequence joins TRBV10-3 and TRBJ2-6, with a weak D call TRBD1 (5 bases). This CDR3 contains 15 residues. CDR1 is ENHRY, CDR2 SYGVKD, per germline. The CDR3 DNA sequence: TGTGCCATCAGTGTGACGGAATCTGGGGCCAACGGCCTGACTTTC. Protein: CAISVTESGANGLTF.

The chain carries TRBV10-3 and TRBJ2-3, with TRBD2 matching 8 bases. The CDR3 has 14 amino acids. Trimming cost V 9 bases and J 2 bases; bases outside gene matches: 7. Germline loops: CDR1 ENHRY, CDR2 SYGVKD. This CDR3 is CAISPGLVTDTQYF. As DNA, the CDR3 is TGTGCCATTTCCCCGGGACTAGTCACAGATACGCAGTATTTT.

The chain couples TRBV4-3 to TRBJ2-4; perhaps TRBD1 as D (5 bases). V shed 0 bases and J shed 3 bases, with 18 bases lying between them. CDR1 and CDR2 (germline): LGHNA, YSLEER. The CDR3 has 18 residues. The CDR3 is CASSQDGQGARGKNIQYF. Written as DNA, the CDR3 is TGCGCCAGCAGCCAAGATGGGCAAGGGGCCCGAGGCAAAAACATTCAGTACTTC.

This clone has only one observation. One junction end does not reproduce the germline sequence, and a read error may be involved. The chain recombines TRBV27 with TRBJ1-1, with 7 bases that match TRBD1. The CDR3 sequence is 18 residues long. Germline values: CDR1 MNHEY, CDR2 SMNVEV (reference sequence). DNA for the CDR3: TGTGCCAGCAGTCTATCCCATCCCCGACAGGGAACGAACACTGAAGCTTTCTTT. Translating it yields CASSLSHPRQGTNTEAFF.

This sequence joins TRBV4-3 and TRBJ2-3, with D perhaps TRBD2 (5 bases). This CDR3 comprises 15 residues. The germline gives CDR1 LGHNA, CDR2 YSLEER. Trimming left V 3 bases short and J 6 bases short, with 16 bases between. In DNA form, the CDR3 reads TGCGCCAGCAGCCATCGTCTCCTAGCCGCTGATACGCAGTATTTT. It translates to CASSHRLLAADTQYF.

The chain employs TRBV29-1 and TRBJ2-4, with 13 positions matching TRBD2. Germline CDR1 SQVTM, CDR2 ANQGSEA. The ends lost 6 bases at V and 7 bases at J; junction bases unmatched: 9. The CDR3 spans 15 residues. The CDR3 coding sequence is TGCAGCGTCGGACAGACTAGCGGGAGGATGAACATTCAGTACTTC. Translating gives CSVGQTSGRMNIQYF.

This clone appeared a single time. CDR3 coding DNA: TGCGCCAGCAGCCAAAAGGCAACGGTAGCGGAATACAATGAGCAGTTCTTC. The encoded protein is CASSQKATVAEYNEQFF. The rearrangement links TRBV4-3 to TRBJ2-1; possibly TRBD2 for D (6 bases). The CDR3 extends over 17 amino acids. Germline-derived CDR1 and CDR2 are LGHNA and YSLEER. V gave up 2 bases and J gave up 4 bases, with 18 bases separating them.

The gene calls are TRBV2 and TRBJ1-4; 7 positions match TRBD1. Per germline, CDR1 SNHLY and CDR2 FYNNEI. The trim removed 6 bases at V and 4 bases at J, leaving 8 bases unmatched. The length of the CDR3 is 15 residues. CDR3 amino acids: CASRGYRDSNEKLFF. The CDR3 region has the DNA TGTGCCAGCAGGGGGTATCGGGACAGTAATGAAAAACTGTTTTTT.

The chain couples TRBV28 to TRBJ2-7, with 7 bases identical to TRBD2. V was pared by 3 bases and J by 3 bases, with 8 bases of the junction left unmatched. From germline, CDR1 is MDHEN and CDR2 SYDVKM. The CDR3 length is 15 residues. The CDR3 spells CASSFRTSGLYEQYF. CDR3 nucleotides: TGTGCCAGCAGTTTCCGGACTAGTGGCCTCTACGAGCAGTACTTC.

The chain joins TRBV5-4 to TRBJ1-6; 7 bases agree with TRBD1. Trimming removed 4 bases from V and 9 bases from J; junction bases left unmatched: 7. The CDR3 has 14 residues. Germline V gene data show CDR1 as SGHNT and CDR2 as YYREEE (reference sequence). The CDR3 sequence: CASSVDRASSPLHF. The CDR3 DNA reads as TGTGCCAGCAGCGTCGACAGGGCAAGTTCACCCCTCCACTTT.

J is TRBJ2-2 and V is TRBV2, with TRBD2 matching over 7 bases. The CDR3 runs 18 residues. CDR1 and CDR2 (germline): SNHLY, FYNNEI. With 4 bases clipped from V and 0 bases from J, the junction kept 11 bases outside the gene matches. CDR3 residues: CASSVMRERPSNTGELFF. Here the CDR3 DNA reads TGTGCCAGCAGTGTAATGCGGGAGAGACCTTCGAACACCGGGGAGCTGTTTTTT.

The CDR3 nucleotides are TGTGCCAGCAGCGACTGGACTAGCGGGAGGGCTAGCACAGATACGCAGTATTTT. Amino acids: CASSDWTSGRASTDTQYF. This chain joins TRBV7-2 and TRBJ2-3, with 15 bases aligning to TRBD2. Looked up from germline, CDR1 is SGHTA and CDR2 is FQGNSA. The V gene end was trimmed by 5 bases and the J gene end by 0 bases; junction bases not matched to a gene: 6. CDR3 size: 18 residues. Combining the CDR3 with reference TRBV7-2 and TRBJ2-3 gives the whole variable domain GAGVSQSPSNKVTEKGKDVELRCDPISGHTALYWYRQSLGQGLEFLIYFQGNSAPDKSGLPSDRFSAERTGGSVSTLTIQRTQQEDSAVYLCASSDWTSGRASTDTQYFGPGTRLTVL.

This chain links TRBV2 with TRBJ2-7; TRBD2 is a possible D gene (5 bases). The CDR3 extends over 13 amino acids. V dropped 4 bases and J dropped 3 bases, with 10 bases sitting between them. The germline V gene has CDR1 SNHLY and CDR2 FYNNEI. This CDR3 is CASSGGEDYEQYF. CDR3 in DNA: TGTGCCAGCAGTGGGGGAGAAGACTACGAGCAGTACTTC.

The sample holds one count of this clone. The rearrangement joins TRBV5-6 to TRBJ2-1; the D is unclear. V gave up 0 bases and J gave up 2 bases, with 9 bases separating them. This CDR3 has 15 residues. From germline, CDR1 is SGHDT and CDR2 YYEEEE. In nucleotides, the CDR3 is TGTGCCAGCAGCTTGGGGAGCCTCGCCTACAATGAGCAGTTCTTC. This sequence encodes CASSLGSLAYNEQFF.

The rearrangement joins TRBV28 to TRBJ2-7; D may be TRBD1 (6 bases). The CDR3 sequence is 15 residues long. The germline V and J ends were trimmed by 1 base and 6 bases, with 16 bases remaining between them. Germline CDR1 MDHEN, CDR2 SYDVKM. The CDR3 spells CASSLFPDSLGEQYF. CDR3 nucleotides: TGTGCCAGCAGTTTATTTCCGGACAGCCTAGGCGAGCAGTACTTC.

V is TRBV6-1 and J is TRBJ2-7, with TRBD1 matching 9 bases. The CDR3 is made up of 16 amino acids. Germline CDR1 and CDR2: MNHNS and SASEGT. V lost 4 bases and J lost 5; bases outside the gene matches: 12. CDR3 loop: CASSVPPGQGFNEQYF. The CDR3 DNA reads TGTGCCAGCAGTGTACCTCCTGGACAGGGGTTCAACGAGCAGTACTTC.

The chain combines TRBV5-6 with TRBJ2-4; D possibly corresponds to TRBD2 (6 bases). The CDR3 extends over 15 amino acids. The V gene lost 6 bases and the J gene lost 6 bases, with 19 bases spanning the gap. CDR1 is SGHDT, CDR2 YYEEEE, per germline. DNA for the CDR3: TGTGCCAGCACCTCAAGGATCCTGGGGGGAAACATTCAGTACTTC. Its protein is CASTSRILGGNIQYF. Variable domain in full (rest from reference TRBV5-6 and TRBJ2-4): DAGVTQSPTHLIKTRGQQVTLRCSPKSGHDTVSWYQQALGQGPQFIFQYYEEEERQRGNFPDRFSGHQFPNYSSELNVNALLLGDSALYLCASTSRILGGNIQYFGAGTRLSVL.

The V call is TRBV6-1, the J call TRBJ1-3; D is possibly TRBD1 (5 bases). Germline values: CDR1 MNHNS, CDR2 SASEGT. V was trimmed by 6 bases and J by 2 bases, leaving 11 bases between them. The CDR3 is 14 amino acids. CDR3 sequence reads: CASRGAGPGNTIYF. The CDR3 DNA is TGTGCCAGCAGAGGGGCCGGCCCTGGAAACACCATATATTTT.

This sequence joins TRBV18 and TRBJ2-1, with TRBD1 matching 10 bases. Germline V CDR1 and CDR2: KGHSH, LQKENI. V gave up 3 bases and J gave up 1 base; unmatched junction bases: 3. The length of the CDR3 is 16 residues. The CDR3 region is CASSPGQGLSYNEQFF. The CDR3 DNA follows: TGTGCCAGCTCACCGGGACAGGGGCTATCCTACAATGAGCAGTTCTTC. The full variable domain, with the rest looked up from reference TRBV18 and TRBJ2-1, is NAGVMQNPRHLVRRRGQEARLRCSPMKGHSHVYWYRQLPEEGLKFMVYLQKENIIDESGMPKERFSAEFPKEGPSILRIQQVVRGDSAAYFCASSPGQGLSYNEQFFGPGTRLTVL.

CDR3 protein: CASSLMQGPYEQYF. The CDR3, as DNA: TGTGCCAGCAGCTTAATGCAGGGGCCCTACGAGCAGTACTTC. V and J are TRBV7-2 and TRBJ2-7, with TRBD1 as a possible D gene (6 bases). V was shortened by 2 bases and J by 2 bases, with 10 bases between the two germline ends. The CDR3 has 14 residues. CDR1 is SGHTA, CDR2 FQGNSA, per germline.

As DNA, the CDR3 is TGTGCCAGCAGCCCGGGACAGGGTCCCTACGAGCAGTACTTC. Translated: CASSPGQGPYEQYF. The rearrangement joins TRBV7-3 to TRBJ2-7; 9 bases fit TRBD1. CDR1 and CDR2 (germline): SGHTA, FQGTGA. The CDR3 is made up of 14 amino acids. The junction had 4 bases not matched to a gene; V was cut back by 5 bases and J by 2 bases.